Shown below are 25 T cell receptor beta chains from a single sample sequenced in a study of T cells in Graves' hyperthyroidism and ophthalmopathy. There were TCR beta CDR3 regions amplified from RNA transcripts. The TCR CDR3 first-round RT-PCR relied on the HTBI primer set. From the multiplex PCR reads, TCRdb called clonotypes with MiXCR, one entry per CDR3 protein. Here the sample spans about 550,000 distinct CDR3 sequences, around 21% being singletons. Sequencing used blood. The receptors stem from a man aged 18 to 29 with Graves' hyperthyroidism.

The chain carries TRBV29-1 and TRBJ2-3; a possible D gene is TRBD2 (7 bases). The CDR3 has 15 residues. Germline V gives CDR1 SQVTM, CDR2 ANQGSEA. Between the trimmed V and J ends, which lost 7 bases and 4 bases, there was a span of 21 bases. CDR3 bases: TGCAGCGGGGAGGGGGGCCCGCCCATCGCAGATACGCAGTATTTT. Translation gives CSGEGGPPIADTQYF.

The CDR3 is CASSRGQTGHEQYF. The CDR3 DNA sequence: TGCGCCAGCAGCCGAGGACAAACAGGGCATGAGCAGTACTTC. The chain has TRBV4-1 and TRBJ2-7; D may be TRBD1 (6 bases). CDR3 size: 14 residues. Trimming left V 4 bases short and J 7 bases short, with 17 bases between. Germline CDR1 MGHRA, CDR2 YSYEKL.

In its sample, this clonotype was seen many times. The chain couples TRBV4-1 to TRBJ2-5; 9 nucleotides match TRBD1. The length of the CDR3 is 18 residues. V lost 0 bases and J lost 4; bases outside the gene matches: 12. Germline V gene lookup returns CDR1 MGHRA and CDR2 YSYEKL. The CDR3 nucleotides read TGCGCCAGCAGCCAAGATAAAGGGGACAGGGTATGGCGAGAGACCCAGTACTTC. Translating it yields CASSQDKGDRVWRETQYF.

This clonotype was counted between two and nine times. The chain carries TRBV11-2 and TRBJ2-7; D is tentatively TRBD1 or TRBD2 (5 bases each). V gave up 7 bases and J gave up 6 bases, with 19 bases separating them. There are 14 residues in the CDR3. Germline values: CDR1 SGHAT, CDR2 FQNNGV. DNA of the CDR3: TGTGCCAGCACCCCGACAGCGGTCCCCTCCGAGCAGTACTTC. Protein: CASTPTAVPSEQYF.

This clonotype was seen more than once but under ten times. The CDR3 is CASSTPVAGVETQYF. CDR3 coding DNA: TGTGCCAGCAGTACACCTGTAGCGGGAGTAGAGACCCAGTACTTC. V and J are TRBV28 and TRBJ2-5; 9 bases align to TRBD2. V lost 5 bases, J lost 4 bases, and 8 bases stayed unmatched. The germline CDR1 and CDR2 sequences are MDHEN and SYDVKM. This CDR3 is 15 amino acids long.

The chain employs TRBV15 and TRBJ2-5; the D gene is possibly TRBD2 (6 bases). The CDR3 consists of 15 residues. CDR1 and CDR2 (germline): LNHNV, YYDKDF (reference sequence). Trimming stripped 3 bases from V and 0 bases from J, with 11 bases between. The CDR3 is CATSSVRDYQETQYF. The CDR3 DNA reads TGTGCCACCAGCAGTGTACGGGACTACCAAGAGACCCAGTACTTC. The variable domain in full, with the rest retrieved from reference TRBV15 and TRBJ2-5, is DAMVIQNPRYQVTQFGKPVTLSCSQTLNHNVMYWYQQKSSQAPKLLFHYYDKDFNNEADTPDNFQSRRPNTSFCFLDIRSPGLGDTAMYLCATSSVRDYQETQYFGPGTRLLVL.

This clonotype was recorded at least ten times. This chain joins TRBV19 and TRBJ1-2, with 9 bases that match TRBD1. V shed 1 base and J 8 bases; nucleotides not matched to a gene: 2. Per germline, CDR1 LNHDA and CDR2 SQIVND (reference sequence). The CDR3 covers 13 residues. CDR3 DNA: TGTGCCAGTAGTATAGGGGACAGGGTCGGCTACACCTTC. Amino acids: CASSIGDRVGYTF.

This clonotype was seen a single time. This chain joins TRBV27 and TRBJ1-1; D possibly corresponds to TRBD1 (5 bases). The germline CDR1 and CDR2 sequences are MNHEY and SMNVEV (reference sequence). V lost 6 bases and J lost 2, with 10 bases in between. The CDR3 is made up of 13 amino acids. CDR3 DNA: TGTGCCAGCAGGGGGGAGGTCAACACTGAAGCTTTCTTT. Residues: CASRGEVNTEAFF.

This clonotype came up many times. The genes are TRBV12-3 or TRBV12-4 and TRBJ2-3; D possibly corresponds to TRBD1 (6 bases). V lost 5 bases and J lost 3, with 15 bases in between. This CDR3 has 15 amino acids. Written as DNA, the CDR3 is TGTGCCAGCAGTGATAACAGGGTCTGGACAGATACGCAGTATTTT. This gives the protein CASSDNRVWTDTQYF.

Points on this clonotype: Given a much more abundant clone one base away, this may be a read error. The CDR3 region has the DNA TGTGCCAGCAGGACAGGGGGTCGTACTGAAGCTTGCTTT. This encodes CASRTGGRTEACF. V and J are TRBV7-9 and TRBJ1-1; TRBD1 matches at 9 bases. There are 13 residues in the CDR3. Germline V gene data show CDR1 as SEHNR and CDR2 as FQNEAQ (reference sequence).

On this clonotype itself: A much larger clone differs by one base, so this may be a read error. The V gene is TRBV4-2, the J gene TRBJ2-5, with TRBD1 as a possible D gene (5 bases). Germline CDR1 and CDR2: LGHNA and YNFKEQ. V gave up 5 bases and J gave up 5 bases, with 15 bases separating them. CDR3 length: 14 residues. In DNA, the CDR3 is TGTGCCAGCAGCTCCTCCAGGACAAAGGAGACCCAGTACTTC. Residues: CASSSSRTKETQYF.

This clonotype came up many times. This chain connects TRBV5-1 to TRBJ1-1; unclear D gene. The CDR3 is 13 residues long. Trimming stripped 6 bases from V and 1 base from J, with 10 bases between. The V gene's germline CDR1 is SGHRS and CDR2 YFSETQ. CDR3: CASNRSPNTEAFF. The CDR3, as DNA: TGCGCCAGCAACAGATCCCCGAACACTGAAGCTTTCTTT.

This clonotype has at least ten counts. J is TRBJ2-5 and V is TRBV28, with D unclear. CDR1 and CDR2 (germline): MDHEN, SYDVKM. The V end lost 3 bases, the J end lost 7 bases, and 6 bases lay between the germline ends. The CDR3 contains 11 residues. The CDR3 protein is CASSFAGTQYF. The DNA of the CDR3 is TGTGCCAGCAGTTTTGCAGGGACCCAGTACTTC. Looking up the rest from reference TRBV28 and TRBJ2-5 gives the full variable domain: DVKVTQSSRYLVKRTGEKVFLECVQDMDHENMFWYRQDPGLGLRLIYFSYDVKMKEKGDIPEGYSVSREKKERFSLILESASTNQTSMYLCASSFAGTQYFGPGTRLLVL.

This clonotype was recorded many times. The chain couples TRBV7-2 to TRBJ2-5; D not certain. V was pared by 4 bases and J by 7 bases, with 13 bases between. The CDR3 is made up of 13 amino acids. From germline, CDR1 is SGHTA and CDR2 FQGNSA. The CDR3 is CASSSSRLRTQYF. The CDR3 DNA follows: TGTGCCAGCAGCTCTTCCCGGCTGAGGACCCAGTACTTC.

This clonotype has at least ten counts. CDR3 sequence reads: CASSEVADYGYTF. The CDR3 nucleotides read TGTGCCAGCAGTGAAGTCGCAGACTATGGCTACACCTTC. The genes are TRBV6-1 and TRBJ1-2; D ambiguous. Germline CDR1 and CDR2: MNHNS and SASEGT. The CDR3 totals 13 residues. V gave up 1 base and J gave up 3 bases, with 6 bases separating them.

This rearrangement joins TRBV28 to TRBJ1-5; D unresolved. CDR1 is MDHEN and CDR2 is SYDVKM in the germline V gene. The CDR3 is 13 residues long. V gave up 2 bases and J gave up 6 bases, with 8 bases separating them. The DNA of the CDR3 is TGTGCCAGCAGTTTAATGGGTACTCAGCCCCAGCATTTT. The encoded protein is CASSLMGTQPQHF.

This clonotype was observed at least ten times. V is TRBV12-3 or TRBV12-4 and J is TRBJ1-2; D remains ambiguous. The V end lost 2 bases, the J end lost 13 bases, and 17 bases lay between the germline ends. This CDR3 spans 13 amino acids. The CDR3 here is CASSLYLTGRVTF. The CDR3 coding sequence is TGTGCCAGCAGTTTATACCTGACGGGGAGAGTCACCTTC.

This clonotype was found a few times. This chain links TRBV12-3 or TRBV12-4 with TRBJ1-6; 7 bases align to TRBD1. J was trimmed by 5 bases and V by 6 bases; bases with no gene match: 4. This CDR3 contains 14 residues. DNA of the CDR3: TGTGCCAGCAGAAGAGACAGGGATAATTCACCCCTCCACTTT. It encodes CASRRDRDNSPLHF.

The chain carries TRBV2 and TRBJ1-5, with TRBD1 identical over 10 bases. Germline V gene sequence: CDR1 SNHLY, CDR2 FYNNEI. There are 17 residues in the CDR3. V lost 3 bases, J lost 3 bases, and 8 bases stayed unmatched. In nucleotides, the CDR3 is TGTGCCAGCAGTGACATCGGGACAGGGGCCGACAATCAGCCCCAGCATTTT. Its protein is CASSDIGTGADNQPQHF.

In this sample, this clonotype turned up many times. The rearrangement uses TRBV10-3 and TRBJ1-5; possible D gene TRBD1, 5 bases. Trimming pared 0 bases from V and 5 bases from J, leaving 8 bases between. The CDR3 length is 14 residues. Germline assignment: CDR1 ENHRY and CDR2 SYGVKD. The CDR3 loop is CAISESARDQPQHF. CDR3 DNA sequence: TGTGCCATCAGTGAGTCGGCCAGGGATCAGCCCCAGCATTTT.

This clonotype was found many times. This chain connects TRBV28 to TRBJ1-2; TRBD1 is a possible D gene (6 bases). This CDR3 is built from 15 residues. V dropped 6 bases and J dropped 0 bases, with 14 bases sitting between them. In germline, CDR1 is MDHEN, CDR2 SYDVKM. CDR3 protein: CASRPYRDTNYGYTF. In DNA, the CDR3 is TGTGCCAGCAGACCTTACCGGGACACTAACTATGGCTACACCTTC.

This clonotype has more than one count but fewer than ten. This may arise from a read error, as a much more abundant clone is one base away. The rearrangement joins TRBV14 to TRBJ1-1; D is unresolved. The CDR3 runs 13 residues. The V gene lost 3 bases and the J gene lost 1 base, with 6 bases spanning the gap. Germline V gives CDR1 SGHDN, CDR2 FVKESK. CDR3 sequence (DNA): TGTGCCAGCAGCCAGGAGCCGAACACTGAAGCTTTCTTT. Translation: CASSQEPNTEAFF. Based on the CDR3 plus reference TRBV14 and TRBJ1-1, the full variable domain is EAGVTQFPSHSVIEKGQTVTLRCDPISGHDNLYWYRRVMGKEIKFLLHFVKESKQDESGMPNNRFLAERTGGTYSTLKVQPAELEDSGVYFCASSQEPNTEAFFGQGTRLTVV.

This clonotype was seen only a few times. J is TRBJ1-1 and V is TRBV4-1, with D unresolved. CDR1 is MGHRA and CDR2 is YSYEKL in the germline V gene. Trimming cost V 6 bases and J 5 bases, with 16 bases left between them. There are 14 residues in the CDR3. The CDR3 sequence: CASSLQPLGTEAFF. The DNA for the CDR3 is TGCGCCAGCAGTCTACAGCCCCTGGGGACTGAAGCTTTCTTT.

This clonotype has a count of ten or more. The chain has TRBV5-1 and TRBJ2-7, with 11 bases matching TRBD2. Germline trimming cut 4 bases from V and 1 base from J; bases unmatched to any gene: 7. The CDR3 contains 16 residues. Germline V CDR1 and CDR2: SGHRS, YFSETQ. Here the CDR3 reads CASSTGTSGISYEQYF. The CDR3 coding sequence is TGCGCCAGCAGCACCGGGACTAGCGGAATATCCTACGAGCAGTACTTC.

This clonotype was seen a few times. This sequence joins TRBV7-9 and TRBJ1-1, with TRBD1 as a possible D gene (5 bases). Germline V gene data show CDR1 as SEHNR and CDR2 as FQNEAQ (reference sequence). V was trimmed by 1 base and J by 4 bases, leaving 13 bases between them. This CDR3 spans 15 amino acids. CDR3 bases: TGTGCCAGCAGCTTAGGTTCAGGGCGAGGCACTGAAGCTTTCTTT. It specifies CASSLGSGRGTEAFF.